This record concerns one TCR beta chain sequence. Its antigen is not known. Germline V CDR1 and CDR2: MNHNY, SVGAGI (reference sequence). CDR3 length equals 15 residues. Trimming cost V 2 bases and J 7 bases; bases outside gene matches: 10. This specimen belongs to a study of cytomegalovirus exposure and HLA in healthy donors. The overall study: The roughly 120 validation repertoires, a later analysis reported, used the same platform as the 550 to 800 first-cohort repertoires.

Findings of the study overall: Most TCR sequences were seen very rarely across donors, but some public TCRs occurred in many.

Profiled with immunoSEQ multiplex PCR; TCRdb holds only in-frame clones, not every one. The table lists fewer than 100,000 clones, around 90% of them singletons, with 2% to 2.5% in the top ten. The donors formed part of the roughly 120-subject validation cohort, distinct from the 666-subject first cohort. This receptor was identified in a man aged 25 to 40 in good health and CMV-seronegative. The sequenced sample consisted of PBMCs. The chain uses TRBV6-6 and TRBJ1-2, with TRBD1 identical over 7 bases. The CDR3 DNA is TGTGCCAGCAGTTACCAGGGGGGACAGAGGGCTGGCTACACCTTC. Translated: CASSYQGGQRAGYTF.